This TCR beta chain was observed in a study of regulatory T cells in long-lasting Graves disease (dated by TCRdb to about 2021). General notes on the study: Persistent Graves' disease was defined as persistently positive TSH receptor autoantibodies together with antithyroid drug treatment for over 5 years. Persistent Graves' disease patients were compared with newly diagnosed Graves' disease patients by peripheral blood TCR sequencing and RNA sequencing. The study was registered as a clinical trial and conducted in China. A total of roughly 33 samples underwent TCR sequencing: around 13 from persistent and around 20 from newly diagnosed Graves' disease patients. On average, persistent Graves' disease patients in the clinical cohort had been on antithyroid drugs for about 9.7 years.

The sample holds many counts of this clonotype. No antigen is known for it. Base qualities were left out, and no much larger clone turns up one base away. This specimen's time point label, interpreted: persistent/refractory GD, antithyroid drugs over 5 years with positive TRAb. For both TCR sequencing and RNA sequencing, RNA was extracted from PBMCs using TRIzol. The diagnosis of Graves' disease was made according to American Thyroid Association guidelines. Recruitment of patients was carried out at an endocrinology department in Xi'an, China. From each patient, 7.5 to 9.5 milliliters of peripheral blood was collected into an EDTA anticoagulant tube. Ficoll Paque Plus density gradient separation was used to isolate PBMCs, and no further T cell sorting was performed. RNA quality was checked with an Agilent 2100 Bioanalyzer and agarose gel, and concentration with a NanoDrop 2000. The library relied on multiplex PCR. TCRdb shows the sequencer as Illumina HiSeq 4000. iRepertoire HTBI primers and Arm-PCR amplification of CDR3 regions were used to construct TCR beta libraries. Before sequencing, the PCR products went through gel purification. For the original study's pipeline: A total of some 60 TRBV and under 15 TRBJ segments were identified across samples and were used for gene usage analysis of CDR3 amino acid clonotypes. COPE and FqMerger were used to merge the filtered high-quality paired reads into contigs. BLAST was used to align contigs to IMGT TRBV, TRBD and TRBJ reference genes, and CDR3 was defined according to IMGT. Highly expanded clones were defined as clonotypes with a frequency above 0.1%. Shannon entropy served as the measure of repertoire diversity, while the Gini coefficient captured V-J evenness. Public clonotypes were defined as clonotypes shared by more than one individual. TCRdb took the public reads, trimmed them with fastp at Q25, ran MiXCR for clone calling and kept in-frame beta chains. All rows with the same CDR3 protein become a single entry with the most common DNA and genes. The V and J calls were determined by TCRdb, not by the authors. The sample table contains more than 300,000 distinct CDR3 sequences; only one count was recorded for roughly 20% of them. The ten most abundant clones make up around 30% of the sample.

Trimming removed 4 bases from V and 2 bases from J, leaving 9 bases between the germline ends. Looking up the germline V gene yields CDR1 MNHNS and CDR2 SASEGT. Including the terminal cysteine and phenylalanine, the CDR3 comprises 14 residues. Only the CDR3 region is kept as DNA, spanning 42 bases read in frame from base 1. Points the paper makes about the study in general: Only the TCR beta chain was sequenced and analyzed. A larger number of public clonotypes was shared among persistent patients (about 2,700) than among newly diagnosed patients (around 890). Lower TCR Shannon entropy and fewer highly expanded clones were observed in persistent Graves' disease patients than in newly diagnosed patients, which suggested clonal expansion. Only peripheral blood was studied, because thyroid tissue, the primary lesion, was inaccessible. Preferential use of TRBV28, TRBJ1-2 and TRBJ2-5 was observed in persistent disease, whereas TRBV20-1 and TRBJ2-1 were favored in newly diagnosed disease. The authors noted that the small sample size was a limitation that may lower accuracy.

This specimen was peripheral blood mononuclear cells (PBMCs), taken when the disease was refractory, from a patient treated with antithyroid drugs. The receptor's source is a middle-aged woman with Graves disease. Donor details come from another sample of the same person, matched by shared clones. The sequence links TRBV6-1 to TRBJ1-5; TRBD1 is perhaps the D gene, given 5 matching bases. Here is the DNA: TGTGCCAGCAGTGCACAAGGGGGCAATCAGCCCCAGCATTTT. Translated, this gives CASSAQGGNQPQHF.